This TCR beta chain stems from a study of cytomegalovirus exposure and HLA in healthy donors (dated by TCRdb to the late 2010s). Study-wide context: An earlier analysis of some 500 of the donors reported 250 to 350 Gb of sequence data and 117 million unique TCR beta sequences from some 180 million T cells. Approximately 330 gigabases of sequencing data and tens of millions of unique TCR sequences made up an early release that covered several hundred HLA-typed donors. The genetic ancestry cluster associated with self-reported Caucasian donors included 70% to 85% of the 350 to 500 genotyped donors. The study was designed to test whether signatures of past pathogen exposure could be identified by cataloging public T cell receptors. The T cell repertoires of 700 or so subjects were profiled by immunosequencing and related to cytomegalovirus serostatus. Along with the roughly 710-subject first cohort, a separate validation cohort of over a hundred different subjects was used. To predict cytomegalovirus infection status, the study brought together high-throughput TCR immunosequencing, statistical association of individual TCRs with disease status, and machine learning. A later analysis re-analyzed previously published TCR beta repertoires from 666 donors and added high-resolution HLA genotyping to study TCR occurrence patterns. The later analysis used no new phenotypic data to find candidate immune exposures, relying instead on TCR beta sequences and their occurrence across donors. An earlier analysis of 587 of the donors used high-throughput TCR beta sequencing to judge whether each TCR beta V gene segment behaved as functional or pseudogenic. Donor age, sex, ethnicity and CMV serostatus were collected together with the repertoire data. Genome-wide SNP genotypes for about three fifths of the roughly 670 donors were used in a later genetic analysis, which treated that subset as a discovery cohort. All discovery cohort repertoires had been generated on a single sequencing platform. HLA typing covered class I and class II loci at four-digit resolution. Typing coverage differed by locus: A, B, C, DRB1 and DQB1 were typed in roughly 620-630 donors, DQA1 in 500 to 550, DPA1 in approximately 610, and DPB1 in 472. A handful of DR-DQ haplotypes were handled as single units for association and clustering because linkage in the cohort was strong. Across approximately 400 genotyped donors of the cohort, an average of roughly 250,000 unique TCR beta nucleotide sequences per donor were sequenced, and about a sixth of those sequences were non-productive.

The library was prepared using the immunoSEQ multiplex PCR assay. For the multiplex PCR, a mixture combining 60 forward primers for TCR Vbeta segments and 13 reverse primers for TCR Jbeta segments was used. Amplification of the CDR3 region of rearranged TCR beta genes was performed with a multiplex PCR assay on genomic DNA. The amplified TCR beta libraries were sequenced on the Illumina HiSeq System as 87-base-pair reads. The original methods were these. In a later analysis, 70 million to 95 million unique TCR beta chains were counted across the roughly 610 repertoires, and some 10 million of these chains were shared by at least two donors. To remove PCR and sequencing errors, raw reads were error-corrected and collapsed into unique sequences using a nearest-neighbor algorithm that merged closely related sequences. Alignment of CDR3 sequences to IMGT reference sequences was used to assign V, D and J gene segments. Each retained sequence needed at least a six-nucleotide match to both a V gene segment and a J gene segment. Rearrangements were called productive when the CDR3 lacked stop codons and stayed in frame with V and J; all others were non-productive. Following IMGT convention, CDR3 was defined as the stretch from the second conserved V-encoded cysteine to the conserved J-encoded phenylalanine. The earlier analysis of a few hundred of the donors excluded any sequence lacking an unambiguous match to a single V gene segment. In an earlier analysis of almost 600 of the donors, a V segment was called functional when productive rearrangements were above 56.7%, and segregating when the standard deviation between donors exceeded 5%. A statistical classification framework was built for diagnosing cytomegalovirus status from the catalog of TCR beta chain sequences. A later analysis assigned V and J genes by comparing TCR nucleotide sequences with IMGT/GENE-DB human TR gene sequences. Using the TCRdist pipeline, a later analysis assigned CDR3 sequences along with most-parsimonious VDJ recombination scenarios. In a later analysis, each TCR beta chain was defined by its CDR3 amino acid sequence together with its V-gene family, and reads without a unique V-gene family were excluded. To address suspected cross-contamination and a sequencing artifact, a later analysis removed around 600 highly shared, low-generation-probability nucleotide sequences. For each public chain, a later analysis derived a clonal expansion index from normalized ranks of inferred template counts within each repertoire. A later analysis computed generation probabilities with a VDJ recombination model fitted to out-of-frame rearrangements, and checked the results against IGoR. In a later analysis, TCR-TCR, TCR-HLA and TCR-CMV co-occurrence was scored with hypergeometric tests, and a repertoire-size bias correction was applied to TCR pairs. In a later analysis, false discovery rates were estimated by permuting HLA or CMV assignments 20 times. In a later analysis, co-occurring TCRs were grouped using DBSCAN, and TCRdist sequence similarity was added for clustering within HLA-allele-positive subsets. Repertoires with fewer than 30,000 or more than 120,000 public chains were left out of co-occurrence clustering, as were five repertoires with anomalous nucleotide sharing. Not all clones reach the TCRdb copy of this immuneACCESS table, which keeps in-frame sequences only. Checked studies attribute under half of the gap to unresolved V genes and leave the rest unexplained. D and trimming were read from the DNA, whereas the V and J calls and clone size are those reported in that table. The sample contains about 120,000 clones, about 80% of them found a single time. In total, the top ten clones hold less than 3.5% of the sample.

The CDR3 numbers 15 residues from cysteine through phenylalanine. CDR3 DNA is the only sequence kept; it has 45 bases, read in frame from the first base. The germline V gene gives CDR1 as SGHRS and CDR2 as YFSETQ. Clipping removes 0 bases from V and 2 bases from J, with 0 as the unmatched junction base count. The cohort was made up of 500 to 850 healthy bone marrow donors. At the time of sampling, every cohort member was nominally healthy, though immune exposures that went unrecorded were likely present. The donor was CMV seropositive and was included in the group of some 290 seropositive cohort members. Each donor provided a peripheral blood sample, and peripheral blood mononuclear cells were used for TCR beta sequencing. The Qiagen DNeasy Blood Extraction Kit was used to extract genomic DNA from the blood cell samples. Details on this clone: Its recognized antigen is unknown. No much larger clone is present one base from it, and per-base qualities are unavailable.

The study at large found these results: Immune exposure information for the cohort was limited to CMV serostatus. A later analysis associated 17,000 or so TCR beta sequences with specific HLA alleles at a false discovery rate of 0.05. The cohort was sequenced for TCR beta chains only, and without alpha or paired-chain data the features that could be detected were limited. A later analysis found that HLA-associated TCR beta chains were more clonally expanded and had lower generation probabilities than equally common non-associated chains. In a later genetic analysis, a missense DCLRE1C variant was associated with V-gene and J-gene trimming of TCR beta chains, and the association was replicated in an independent cohort. According to a later analysis, parvovirus B19, influenza, CMV and Epstein-Barr virus appeared linked to several top co-occurrence clusters. Correlated functional status among segregating V segments might be attributable to linkage disequilibrium, but an unknown experimental factor could not be ruled out. Compared with the 666-donor mean, donors in an Asian-associated ancestry cluster had fewer N-insertions in productive TCRs, according to a later genetic analysis. The presence/absence analyses assumed that sequencing depth was roughly uniform across donors, and that assumption may not be true. Most TCR sequences were observed very rarely across donors, whereas some public TCRs were present in many individuals. A group of highly shared sequence variants was considered likely to be a technical artifact of the sequencing pipeline. Assigning TCR associations to individual alleles was difficult when HLA alleles, especially DR and DQ, strongly co-occurred. In an earlier analysis of some 500 of the donors, most TCR beta V segments appeared in productive rearrangements about 90% or about 30% of the time, broadly matching IMGT annotations. According to a later analysis, most CMV-associated TCR beta chains appeared to be HLA-restricted, and the HLA associations seemed to be driven largely by CMV exposure. In both the original and validation cohorts, the classifier was reported to diagnose cytomegalovirus status with high specificity and sensitivity. Three of the identified cytomegalovirus-associated TCR beta chains were confirmed in vitro to be specific for cytomegalovirus antigens. The study listed 150 to 200 TCR beta chains as associated with cytomegalovirus. The earlier analysis of 450 to 700 of the donors excluded 15 to 20 rarely observed V segments, including chromosome 9 orphons, because counts were too low. Because HLA typing was unavailable for some donors at each locus, only the typed subset was used in association tests. Some IMGT-functional V segments, including TRBV6-2 and TRBV6-3, could not be told apart with the 87-base-pair reads, so those segments were excluded. According to a later analysis, TCR association rates differed among HLA loci, with DRB1 alleles showing the most associated TCRs and HLA-C alleles showing the fewest. According to the authors, the approach could potentially be generalized to other disease states and immunological phenotypes. A further reported finding was that TCR beta sequences accurately predicted the HLA-A and HLA-B alleles for most subjects in the first cohort.

The receptor chain draws on TRBV5-1 and TRBJ1-2; TRBD1 aligns with 11 central bases. The sequence came from a woman in her forties in good health and CMV-seropositive. Sequences were obtained from PBMCs. In nucleotide form, the sequence is TGCGCCAGCAGCTTGGGGACAGGGGGCAACTATGGCTACACCTTC. Its coded protein is CASSLGTGGNYGYTF.